This is a list of T cell receptor beta chains from one sample in a study of T cell responses to AZD1222 COVID-19 vaccine. Libraries were prepared by immunoSEQ multiplex PCR; TCRdb keeps only in-frame clonotypes and omits some of them. The sample includes 120,000 or so clones, 89% seen only once; the top ten take roughly 1.6%. This specimen consisted of peripheral blood, obtained on day 0 of AZD1222 vaccination. These receptors were obtained from an adult in good health. CDR3s include the opening cysteine and the closing phenylalanine or tryptophan. The D gene is left open where the match is weak. Rows may omit the clone size; those that give it use once, few, many or a size class.

clone_size,d_call,j_call,v_call,cdr3_aa,cdr3_nt
NA,NA,TRBJ1-4,TRBV6-5,CASSYLEGRTEKLFF,TGTGCCAGCAGTTACTTGGAGGGGCGCACGGAAAAACTGTTTTTT
NA,TRBD2,TRBJ2-7,TRBV7-9,CASSLEAGWAFPVGQYF,TGTGCCAGCAGCTTAGAAGCGGGATGGGCATTCCCGGTCGGGCAGTACTTC
NA,TRBD2,TRBJ2-2,TRBV4-2,CASSQEPAGGITNTGELFF,TGTGCCAGCAGCCAAGAGCCCGCGGGAGGGATAACGAACACCGGGGAGCTGTTTTTT
once,NA,TRBJ1-5,TRBV5-1,CASSLALGGPQHF,TGCGCCAGCAGCCTCGCCCTCGGAGGGCCCCAGCATTTT
NA,TRBD2,TRBJ2-3,TRBV6-4,CASRPSLAEDTDTQYF,TGTGCCAGCAGACCCAGTCTAGCGGAGGACACAGATACGCAGTATTTT
NA,NA,TRBJ1-3,TRBV10-3,CAISEEDSGNTIYF,TGTGCCATCAGTGAGGAGGACAGCGGAAACACCATATATTTT
NA,NA,TRBJ2-6,TRBV7-9,CASSDWGANVLTF,TGTGCCAGCAGCGATTGGGGGGCCAACGTCCTGACTTTC
NA,TRBD1,TRBJ1-5,TRBV24-1,CAALRTGVRKSPIYQPQHF,TGTGCCGCCCTCAGGACAGGGGTGAGGAAGAGCCCTATATATCAGCCCCAGCATTTT
NA,TRBD2,TRBJ2-1,TRBV6-6,CASSPVLITSRGGGNEQFF,TGTGCCAGCAGTCCTGTACTTATTACTAGCCGGGGGGGCGGCAATGAGCAGTTCTTC
NA,NA,TRBJ2-7,TRBV7-6,CASSLGQTSPVEQYF,TGTGCCAGCAGCTTAGGACAAACCTCCCCGGTAGAGCAGTACTTC
NA,NA,TRBJ1-6,TRBV6-5,CASRDGSSYNSPLHF,TGTGCCAGCAGGGATGGGAGCTCCTATAATTCACCCCTCCACTTT
NA,NA,TRBJ2-7,TRBV7-2,CASSPRGDGAYEQYF,TGTGCCAGCAGCCCTAGAGGGGACGGCGCCTACGAGCAGTACTTC
once,TRBD1,TRBJ1-6,TRBV10-3,CAISVGTGVSSPLHF,TGTGCCATCAGTGTAGGGACAGGGGTGAGCTCACCCCTCCACTTT
NA,TRBD1,TRBJ1-5,TRBV2,CASSVDRGFGNQPQHF,TGTGCCAGCAGTGTAGACAGGGGGTTCGGCAATCAGCCCCAGCATTTT
few,TRBD2,TRBJ2-7,TRBV10-3,CAISDAGRVHEQYF,TGTGCCATCAGTGACGCAGGGAGGGTCCACGAGCAGTACTTC
NA,NA,TRBJ1-1,TRBV28,CASSPEEEQNTEAFF,TGTGCCAGCAGTCCCGAAGAGGAACAAAACACTGAAGCTTTCTTT
NA,NA,TRBJ1-4,TRBV7-9,CASSPGPPSAKLFF,TGTGCCAGCAGCCCGGGCCCCCCCAGTGCAAAACTGTTTTTT
NA,TRBD2,TRBJ2-7,TRBV7-2,CASRLGAGGSLEQYF,TGTGCCAGCAGATTGGGGGCGGGAGGGTCCCTCGAGCAGTACTTC
NA,TRBD2,TRBJ2-2,TRBV5-1,CASSRLAGENTGELFF,TGCGCCAGCAGTAGACTAGCGGGAGAGAACACCGGGGAGCTGTTTTTT
NA,NA,TRBJ1-1,TRBV4-1,CASSQAGGGSDTEAFF,TGCGCCAGCAGCCAAGCCGGAGGGGGGTCGGACACTGAAGCTTTCTTT
few,NA,TRBJ1-2,TRBV7-2,CASSPVQFNYGYTF,TGTGCCAGCAGCCCGGTCCAATTTAACTATGGCTACACCTTC
NA,TRBD1,TRBJ2-5,TRBV5-1,CASSPNPGTGETQYF,TGCGCCAGCAGTCCAAACCCCGGGACAGGGGAGACCCAGTACTTC
NA,NA,TRBJ2-7,TRBV24-1,CATSDLTGDVKGQYF,TGTGCCACCAGTGATTTGACCGGGGACGTTAAAGGGCAGTACTTC
NA,TRBD2,TRBJ2-3,TRBV6-5,CASSLAGQRADTQYF,TGTGCCAGCAGCCTAGCGGGACAGAGGGCAGATACGCAGTATTTT
NA,NA,TRBJ1-1,TRBV30,CAWSPNANTEAFF,TGTGCCTGGAGTCCCAATGCTAACACTGAAGCTTTCTTT
NA,TRBD2,TRBJ2-3,TRBV24-1,CATSDPVGGRNADTQYF,TGTGCCACCAGTGATCCGGTCGGCGGGAGAAATGCAGATACGCAGTATTTT
NA,TRBD1,TRBJ1-1,TRBV4-1,CASSRSGQATQAFF,TGCGCCAGCAGCCGATCGGGACAGGCCACTCAAGCTTTCTTT
NA,TRBD2,TRBJ2-7,TRBV30,CAWSSTSGIIYEQYF,TGTGCCTGGAGTTCGACTAGCGGGATTATCTACGAGCAGTACTTC
NA,TRBD1,TRBJ1-1,TRBV25-1,CASSPGQGHPEAFF,TGTGCCAGCAGTCCGGGACAGGGGCACCCTGAAGCTTTCTTT
few,NA,TRBJ2-1,TRBV20-1,CSATALNEQFF,TGCAGTGCTACCGCCCTTAATGAGCAGTTCTTC
NA,TRBD1,TRBJ1-1,TRBV7-2,CASSHRGRMNTEAFF,TGTGCCAGCAGCCACAGGGGCCGGATGAACACTGAAGCTTTCTTT
NA,TRBD1,TRBJ1-4,TRBV5-4,CASSSKTGGVNEKLFF,TGTGCCAGCAGCTCAAAAACAGGGGGCGTAAATGAAAAACTGTTTTTT
NA,TRBD2,TRBJ2-5,TRBV7-9,CASSLGGRQRQETQYF,TGTGCCAGCAGCTTAGGCGGGAGGCAGCGGCAAGAGACCCAGTACTTC
NA,NA,TRBJ1-1,TRBV10-1,CASSESSEWNTEAFF,TGCGCCAGCAGTGAGAGCTCTGAATGGAACACTGAAGCTTTCTTT
NA,TRBD1,TRBJ2-2,TRBV5-6,CASSWDRGESGELFF,TGTGCCAGCAGCTGGGACAGGGGAGAGTCCGGGGAGCTGTTTTTT
NA,NA,TRBJ1-1,TRBV5-4,CASSLAGEFPEAFF,TGTGCCAGCAGCTTGGCTGGGGAGTTTCCTGAAGCTTTCTTT
NA,NA,TRBJ1-5,TRBV6-6,CASSYSPRGAYQPQHF,TGTGCCAGCAGTTACTCGCCTCGGGGGGCATATCAGCCCCAGCATTTT
NA,TRBD1,TRBJ1-1,TRBV13,CASSSGGQGKNTEAFF,TGTGCCAGCAGCTCAGGCGGACAGGGAAAGAACACTGAAGCTTTCTTT
NA,NA,TRBJ1-4,TRBV5-1,CASSSDGTDNEKLFF,TGCGCCAGCAGCTCAGACGGGACGGACAATGAAAAACTGTTTTTT
once,NA,TRBJ2-6,TRBV6-5,CASRGSGANVLTF,TGTGCCAGCAGGGGTTCCGGGGCCAACGTCCTGACTTTC
NA,NA,TRBJ1-1,TRBV6-5,CASSYPTAFEAFF,TGTGCCAGCAGTTACCCGACAGCCTTTGAAGCTTTCTTT
NA,TRBD2,TRBJ2-7,TRBV19,CASTDSGTSGNYEQYF,TGTGCCAGTACCGACTCGGGCACTAGCGGAAACTACGAGCAGTACTTC
NA,TRBD2,TRBJ2-3,TRBV18,CASSQRLAGAEDTQYF,TGTGCCAGCTCCCAGAGACTAGCGGGAGCGGAAGATACGCAGTATTTT